This T cell receptor beta chain was recorded in a study of blood T cell repertoires in COVID-19. Study-level background: Sites across the United States, Italy and Spain contributed samples from acute and convalescent COVID-19. The analysed material was cDNA or gDNA that came from T cells, B-cell-depleted T cells, or PBMCs.

The V gene's germline CDR1 is MNHEY and CDR2 SVGEGT. The CDR3 contains 14 residues. Of note for this clone: A read error may produce the germline difference seen at one junction end.

Study processing details: Amplification with reference gene primers provided the estimates of nucleated cell counts. Some clones are missing from TCRdb's copy, which holds only in-frame ones; the method was immunoSEQ multiplex PCR. V and J calls and clone size are as listed in that table; D and trimming were resolved from the DNA. The profile shows about 670,000 clones, about 90% of them singletons. The source of this sequence is a woman in her late teens or twenties with acute or convalescent COVID-19. This chain connects TRBV6-2 or TRBV6-3 to TRBJ1-1; 9 bases are a match to TRBD1. The sequenced sample consisted of peripheral blood. The CDR3 sequence: CASSPTGGLTEGFF. The CDR3 DNA reads TGTGCCAGCAGTCCGACAGGGGGGCTTACTGAAGGTTTCTTT.